The subject of this entry is one T cell receptor (beta chain). V lost 6 bases and J lost 0, with 9 bases in between. The CDR3 is made up of 12 amino acids. Germline V lookup: CDR1 GTSNPN, CDR2 SVGIG (reference sequence). The data stem from a study of cytomegalovirus exposure and HLA in healthy donors. Use of 60 Vbeta and 13 Jbeta primers characterized the PCR. Here immunoSEQ multiplex PCR was the method, and the copy in TCRdb shows in-frame clones only, minus some. The sample has about 80,000 clones, less than 80% seen once. The receptor was isolated from a woman aged 40 to 50 in good health and CMV-seronegative. Sequenced input: PBMCs. This chain connects TRBV30 to TRBJ2-7; TRBD2 might be the D (5 bases). As DNA, the CDR3 is TGTGCCTGTAAGAGGGACTCCTACGAGCAGTACTTC. Its protein is CACKRDSYEQYF.